One T cell receptor (beta chain) is described in this entry. This record comes from a study of T cell clonotyping in hematopoietic cell transplantation. Per the germline V gene, CDR1 is MNHEY and CDR2 is SMNVEV (reference sequence). The CDR3 totals 15 residues. V lost 0 bases, J lost 7 bases, and 13 bases lay in between. The protocol was immunoSEQ multiplex PCR, while the TCRdb copy is restricted to in-frame clones and leaves out a portion. The table lists roughly 9,000 clones, 80% to 95% of them singletons. The rearrangement links TRBV27 to TRBJ1-5, with D possibly matching TRBD1 (5 bases). The sample here was PBMCs, taken 100 days after allogeneic stem cell transplant. The receptor comes from a male patient in his 50s who had an allogeneic stem cell transplant from a related donor, so T cells may come from the graft donor. Some clones in this sample may be carry-over from other donors' samples. CDR3 DNA: TGTGCCAGCAGTTTATCGACACCAGGGATGCAGCCCCAGCATTTT. Protein: CASSLSTPGMQPQHF.